Listed here is a single TCR beta chain. Its antigen remains unidentified. The donors, all of them Caucasian adults, lived in Nashville, Tennessee. Sequencing used immunoSEQ multiplex PCR; TCRdb keeps in-frame clones, though not all of them. The repertoire has some 1 million clones, roughly 70% of them found once; the top ten carry approximately 1.5%. The CDR3 covers 15 residues. The germline V gene has CDR1 SGHRS and CDR2 YFSETQ. V trimming: 4 bases; J trimming: 3 bases; junction bases outside the gene matches: 6. These data originate in a study of shared clonotypes between healthy human individuals. Study as a whole: Each donor's CD4 naive and CD4 memory cells filled three plates apiece, CD8 naive two, and CD8 memory one.

General study results and limits: A handful of donors shared approximately 5% of their naive CD4 clonotypes. Depth of sequencing was expected to influence donor clonotype sharing.

The receptor comes from a man aged 18 to 35 in good health. The chain couples TRBV5-1 to TRBJ2-7; 11 bases agree with TRBD1. The sequencing input was memory CD4+ T cells sorted from blood. The subset is: CD45RA-negative fraction. This CDR3 is CASSPHGTGGYEQYF. The DNA of the CDR3 is TGCGCCAGCAGCCCCCACGGGACAGGGGGCTACGAGCAGTACTTC.